This TCR beta chain was captured in a study of CXCR3-negative and CXCR3-positive naive CD8 T cells. Germline V gene sequence: CDR1 SEHNR, CDR2 FQNEAQ (reference sequence). The CDR3 is 16 amino acids. Researchers prepared the TRB cDNA libraries using 5' RACE with UMI labels. Each CDR3 protein gets one entry in TCRdb, which reprocessed the 5' RACE reads and gives no DNA. This sample contains 50,000 to 60,000 distinct CDR3 sequences. Sequencing input: naive CXCR3- CD8+ T cells from blood. Subset defined: CD45RO-CCR7+CD27+CD95- naive CD8+ T cells lacking CXCR3 (TNR3-). The rearrangement uses TRBV7-9 and TRBJ1-5; TCRdb reports TRBD1, a call that lacks DNA to check it against. The TCR sequence derives from a human donor in good health. Some clones in this sample may be carry-over from other donors' samples. This CDR3 is CASSPLTAAPGQPQHF.